The 8 T cell receptor beta chains given below trace back to one sample, sequenced in a study of PD-1 blockade in mismatch repair-deficient tumors. Profiled with immunoSEQ multiplex PCR; TCRdb holds only in-frame clones, not every one. The sample has tens of thousands of clones, about 91% seen once. The source material was peripheral blood, sampled 52 weeks after starting pembrolizumab. These receptors all stem from an adult with mismatch repair-deficient cancer.

The chain links TRBV29-1 to TRBJ2-7; TRBD2 matches 9 bases. CDR1 SQVTM and CDR2 ANQGSEA come from the germline V gene. The CDR3 spans 14 residues. The junction had 11 bases not matched to a gene; V was cut back by 7 bases and J by 4 bases. CDR3 protein: CSAGGGRASYEQYF. The DNA of the CDR3 is TGCAGCGCGGGTGGCGGGAGGGCCAGTTACGAGCAGTACTTC.

V and J are TRBV28 and TRBJ2-3, with D maybe TRBD2 (6 bases). Germline CDR1 reads MDHEN; CDR2 reads SYDVKM. V lost 5 bases, J lost 9 bases, and 15 bases lay in between. The CDR3 is made up of 13 amino acids. CDR3 region: CASSGPRGDTQYF. For the CDR3, the DNA is TGTGCCAGCAGTGGGCCTCGCGGGGACACGCAGTATTTT.

This chain links TRBV13 with TRBJ2-3; TRBD2 aligns across 9 bases. CDR1 is PRHDT and CDR2 is FYEKMQ in the germline V gene (reference sequence). V lost 4 bases, J lost 4 bases, and 9 bases stayed unmatched. The CDR3 sequence is 16 residues long. CDR3 nucleotides: TGTGCCAGCAGCTACGGACTAGCGACCGGGGCAGATACGCAGTATTTT. As protein: CASSYGLATGADTQYF.

This sequence joins TRBV28 and TRBJ2-5; 8 nucleotides align to TRBD2. The junction had 6 bases not matched to a gene; V was cut back by 4 bases and J by 5 bases. The germline gives CDR1 MDHEN, CDR2 SYDVKM. The length of the CDR3 is 14 residues. CDR3 sequence reads: CASSWTSLDETQYF. The CDR3 nucleotides read TGTGCCAGCAGTTGGACTAGCTTAGACGAGACCCAGTACTTC.

This chain uses TRBV4-1 with TRBJ1-2; tentatively, D is TRBD1 (5 bases). Trimming pared 0 bases from V and 0 bases from J, leaving 11 bases between. The CDR3 consists of 16 residues. From germline, CDR1 is MGHRA and CDR2 YSYEKL. DNA for the CDR3: TGCGCCAGCAGCCAAGATTCGACAGCAGCTAACTATGGCTACACCTTC. It translates to CASSQDSTAANYGYTF.

This chain connects TRBV10-3 to TRBJ1-2; no definite D call. Germline CDR1 and CDR2: ENHRY and SYGVKD. The CDR3 totals 14 residues. The V end was cut by 2 bases, the J end by 2 bases, with 9 bases between. In DNA form, the CDR3 reads TGTGCCATCAGTGAGGCTCTCTACAACTATGGCTACACCTTC. This sequence encodes CAISEALYNYGYTF.

The V gene is TRBV27, the J gene TRBJ1-1; tentative D call: TRBD1 (5 bases). The V gene lost 0 bases and the J gene lost 5 bases, with 13 bases spanning the gap. In germline, CDR1 is MNHEY, CDR2 SMNVEV (reference sequence). This CDR3 region has 15 residues. The CDR3 DNA reads as TGTGCCAGCAGTTTATCCCGGGACCTTAGAACTGAAGCTTTCTTT. It translates to CASSLSRDLRTEAFF.

This clone was detected only once. This rearrangement joins TRBV15 to TRBJ2-7; TRBD1 matches 7 bases. The V gene's germline CDR1 is LNHNV and CDR2 YYDKDF (reference sequence). V shed 9 bases, J shed 6 bases, and the junction held 14 bases outside the gene matches. The CDR3 has 14 amino acids. The chain's CDR3 is CATAGGQGDFEQYF. The CDR3 DNA reads TGTGCCACAGCCGGTGGGCAGGGGGATTTCGAGCAGTACTTC.